What follows describes a single T cell receptor (beta chain). Its matching antigen is unknown. This entry belongs to a study of shared clonotypes between healthy human individuals. Overall study context: The cohort had two women and three men, ages 18 to 49. Study-wide points: Rarefaction exposed incomplete sorted-subset sequencing despite large depth.

Germline V gene sequence: CDR1 SEHNR, CDR2 FQNEAQ (reference sequence). This CDR3 has 14 residues. V lost 6 bases, J lost 0 bases, and 9 bases lay in between. A deep-level run was used for the assay. Libraries were prepared by immunoSEQ multiplex PCR; TCRdb keeps only in-frame clonotypes and omits some of them. The sample shows about 2.3 million clones, 85% to 95% of them seen only once. This sequence joins TRBV7-9 and TRBJ1-5; D unresolved. This TCR was recovered from a man aged 18 to 30 in good health. Some clones in this sample may be carry-over from other donors' samples. The specimen was naive CD4+ T cells from PBMCs. The subset was: CD45RA+ positively selected. The chain's CDR3 is CASRGRISNQPQHF. CDR3 sequence (DNA): TGTGCCAGCAGGGGCCGGATTAGCAATCAGCCCCAGCATTTT.